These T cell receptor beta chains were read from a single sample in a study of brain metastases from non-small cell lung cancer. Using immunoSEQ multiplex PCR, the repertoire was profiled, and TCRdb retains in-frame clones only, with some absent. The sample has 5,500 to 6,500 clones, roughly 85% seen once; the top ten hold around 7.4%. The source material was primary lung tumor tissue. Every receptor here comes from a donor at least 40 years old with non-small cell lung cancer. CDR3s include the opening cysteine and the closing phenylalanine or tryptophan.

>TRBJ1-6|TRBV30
CAWSIQGYNSPLHF
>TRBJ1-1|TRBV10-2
CASSELNTEAFF
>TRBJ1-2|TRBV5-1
CASSFGGGYGYTF
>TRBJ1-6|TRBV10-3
CAIRKGDRVDSPLHF
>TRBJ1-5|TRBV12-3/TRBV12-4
CASRDGNNQPQHF
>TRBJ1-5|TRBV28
CASTWTAGNQPQHF
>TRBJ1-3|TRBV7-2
CASSPTGASGNTIYF
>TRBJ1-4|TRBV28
CASSFGEKLFF
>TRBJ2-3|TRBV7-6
CASSLSTDTQYF
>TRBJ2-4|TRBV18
CASSPPGISNIQYF
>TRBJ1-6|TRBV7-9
CASSWDREGSPLHF
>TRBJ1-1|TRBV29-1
CSVGSPTEAFF
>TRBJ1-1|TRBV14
CASSQVLNTEAFF
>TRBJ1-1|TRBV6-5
CASSYSGSPEAFF
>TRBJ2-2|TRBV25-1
CASSDRNTGELFF
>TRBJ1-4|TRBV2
CASSNTLGSNEKLFF
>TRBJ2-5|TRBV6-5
CASTVEETQYF
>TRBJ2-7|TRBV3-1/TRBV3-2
CASSQSGTWGTYEQYF
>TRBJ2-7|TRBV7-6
CASSVRPSGTGGSYEQYF
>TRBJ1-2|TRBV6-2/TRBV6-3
CASSHRDSDGYTF
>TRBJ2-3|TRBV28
CASSLQGTDTQYF
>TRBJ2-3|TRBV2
CASSEMRPKAQYF
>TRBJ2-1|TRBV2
CASRSSGVYNEQFF
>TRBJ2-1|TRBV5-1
CASSLLRGVTTRFNEQFF
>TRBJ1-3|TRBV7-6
CTSSLAGGQGAGNTIYF
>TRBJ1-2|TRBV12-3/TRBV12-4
CASSSHTKLGYTF
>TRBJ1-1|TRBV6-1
CASSDPKDRGYAPNTEAFF
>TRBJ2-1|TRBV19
CASSRDRVANEQFF
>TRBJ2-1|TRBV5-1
CASSLADFYNEQFF
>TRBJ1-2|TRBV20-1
CSTQDTGGYTF
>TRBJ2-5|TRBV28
CASSLVVWVDSSQETQYF
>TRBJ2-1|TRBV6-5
CASSSLAGGDYEQFF
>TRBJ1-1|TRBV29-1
CSVRTGEAFF
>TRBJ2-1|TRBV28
CASSFLAASYNEQFF
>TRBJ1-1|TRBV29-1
CSGGQGHTEAFF
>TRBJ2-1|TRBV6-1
CASSDGDGPTDRGQFF
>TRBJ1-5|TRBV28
CASSGPGSGQGAPRNQPQHF